Only a few counts were recorded for the clone carrying this T cell receptor beta chain. Antigen specificity is unknown. The CDR3 is made up of 15 amino acids. Trimming shortened V by 5 bases and J by 4 bases, and 17 bases separated the two germline ends. Germline CDR1 and CDR2: SEHNR and FQNEAQ (reference sequence). The data belong to a study of T-cell memory formation after mild COVID-19. General study points: The authors left the SARS-CoV-2 specificity of second-wave clones peaking on day 37 unconfirmed. Later expanders leaned CD4+, whereas day 15 to 85 contracting clones were balanced CD4/CD8.

5'RACE primed at constant segments yielded TCR alpha and TCR beta cDNA libraries bearing sample barcodes and UMIs. One entry per CDR3 protein, called by TCRdb with MiXCR from the 5' RACE reads. The data show about 390,000 distinct CDR3 sequences, roughly 15% seen once. The J gene is TRBJ1-1, the V gene TRBV7-9; perhaps TRBD1 as D (5 bases). Sequenced: PBMCs or a T cell subset sorted from them (not recorded which). This sequence originates from a man younger than 35 who had mild COVID-19 (a few samples of this study predate the infection). Cell type and time point are not known. CDR3 region: CASSQDSAAGTEAFF. Here the CDR3 DNA reads TGTGCCAGCAGCCAAGACAGCGCTGCGGGCACTGAAGCTTTCTTT.